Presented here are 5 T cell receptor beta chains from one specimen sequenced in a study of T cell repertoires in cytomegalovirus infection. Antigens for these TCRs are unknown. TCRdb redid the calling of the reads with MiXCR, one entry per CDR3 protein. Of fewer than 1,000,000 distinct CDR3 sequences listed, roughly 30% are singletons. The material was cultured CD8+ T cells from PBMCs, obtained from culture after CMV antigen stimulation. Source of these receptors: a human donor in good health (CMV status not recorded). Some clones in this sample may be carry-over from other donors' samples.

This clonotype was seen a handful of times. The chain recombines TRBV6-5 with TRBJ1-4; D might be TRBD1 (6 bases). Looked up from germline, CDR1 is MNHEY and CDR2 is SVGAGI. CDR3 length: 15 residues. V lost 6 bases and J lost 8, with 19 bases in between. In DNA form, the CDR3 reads TGTGCCAGCAGCCCTACGGCAGGGGCAAGGGAAAAACTGTTTTTT. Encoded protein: CASSPTAGAREKLFF.

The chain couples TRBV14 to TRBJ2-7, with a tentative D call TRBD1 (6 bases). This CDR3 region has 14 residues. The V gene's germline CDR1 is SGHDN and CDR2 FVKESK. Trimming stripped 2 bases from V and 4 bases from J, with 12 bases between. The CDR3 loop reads CASSQRGTWYEQYF. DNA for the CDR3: TGTGCCAGCAGCCAAAGAGGGACATGGTACGAGCAGTACTTC.

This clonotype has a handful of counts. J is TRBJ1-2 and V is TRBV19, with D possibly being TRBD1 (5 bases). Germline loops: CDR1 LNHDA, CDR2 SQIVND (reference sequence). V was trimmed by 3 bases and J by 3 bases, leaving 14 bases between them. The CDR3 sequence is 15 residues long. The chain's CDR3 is CASSIWRGADYGYTF. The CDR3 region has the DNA TGTGCCAGTAGTATTTGGCGGGGCGCAGACTATGGCTACACCTTC.

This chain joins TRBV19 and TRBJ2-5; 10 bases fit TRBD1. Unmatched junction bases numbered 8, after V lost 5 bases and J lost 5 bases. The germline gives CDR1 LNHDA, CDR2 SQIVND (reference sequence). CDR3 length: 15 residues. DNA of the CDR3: TGTGCCAGTAGTGCCGGGACAGGGGTTGGGGAGACCCAGTACTTC. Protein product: CASSAGTGVGETQYF.

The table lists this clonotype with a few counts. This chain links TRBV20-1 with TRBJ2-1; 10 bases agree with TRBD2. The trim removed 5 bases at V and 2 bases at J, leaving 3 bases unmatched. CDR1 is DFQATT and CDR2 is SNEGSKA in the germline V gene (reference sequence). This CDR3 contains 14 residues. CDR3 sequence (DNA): TGCAGTGCTGGGAGCGGGGGGGCCTACAATGAGCAGTTCTTC. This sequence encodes CSAGSGGAYNEQFF.